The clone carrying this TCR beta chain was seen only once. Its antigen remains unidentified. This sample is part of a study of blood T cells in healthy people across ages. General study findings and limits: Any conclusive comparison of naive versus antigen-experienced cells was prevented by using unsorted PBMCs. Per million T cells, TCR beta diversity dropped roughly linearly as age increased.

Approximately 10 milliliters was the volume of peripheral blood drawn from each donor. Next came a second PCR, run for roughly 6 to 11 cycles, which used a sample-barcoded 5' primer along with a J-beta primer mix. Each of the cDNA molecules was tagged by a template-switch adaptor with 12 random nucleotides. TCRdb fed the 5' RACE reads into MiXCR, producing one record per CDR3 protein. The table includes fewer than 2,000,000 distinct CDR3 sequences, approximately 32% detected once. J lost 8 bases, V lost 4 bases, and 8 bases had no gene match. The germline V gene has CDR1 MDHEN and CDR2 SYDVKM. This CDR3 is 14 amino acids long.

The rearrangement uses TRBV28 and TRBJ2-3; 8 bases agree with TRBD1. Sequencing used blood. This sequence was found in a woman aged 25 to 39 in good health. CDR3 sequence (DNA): TGTGCCAGCAGTTCCCAGGGGGCGGTAAGTACGCAGTATTTT. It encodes CASSSQGAVSTQYF.